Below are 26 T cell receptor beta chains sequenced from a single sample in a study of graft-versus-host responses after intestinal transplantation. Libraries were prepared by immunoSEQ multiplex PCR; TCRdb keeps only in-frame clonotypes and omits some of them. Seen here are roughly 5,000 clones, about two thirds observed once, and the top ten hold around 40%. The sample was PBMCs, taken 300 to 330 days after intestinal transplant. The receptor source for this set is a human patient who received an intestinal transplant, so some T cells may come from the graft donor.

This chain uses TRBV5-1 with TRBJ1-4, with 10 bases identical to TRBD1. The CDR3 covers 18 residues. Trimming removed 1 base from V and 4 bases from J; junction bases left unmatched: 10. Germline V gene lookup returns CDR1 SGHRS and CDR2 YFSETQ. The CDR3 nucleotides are TGCGCCAGCAGCTTGCGTACCCCCGGGACAGGGGTTAATGAAAAACTGTTTTTT. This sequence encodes CASSLRTPGTGVNEKLFF.

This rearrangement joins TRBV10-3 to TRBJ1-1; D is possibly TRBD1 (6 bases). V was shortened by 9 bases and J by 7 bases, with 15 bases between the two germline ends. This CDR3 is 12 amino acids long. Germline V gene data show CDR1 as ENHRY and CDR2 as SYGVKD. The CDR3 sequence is CAMGAGSSEAFF. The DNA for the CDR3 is TGTGCCATGGGGGCTGGGTCCAGTGAAGCTTTCTTT.

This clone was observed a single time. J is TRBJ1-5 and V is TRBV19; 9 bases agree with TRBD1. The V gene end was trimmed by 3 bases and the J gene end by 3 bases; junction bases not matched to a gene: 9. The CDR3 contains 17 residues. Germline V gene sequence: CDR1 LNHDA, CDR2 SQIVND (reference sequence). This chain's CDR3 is CASSIFPGQGINQPQHF. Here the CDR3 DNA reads TGTGCCAGTAGTATCTTCCCGGGACAGGGTATCAATCAGCCCCAGCATTTT.

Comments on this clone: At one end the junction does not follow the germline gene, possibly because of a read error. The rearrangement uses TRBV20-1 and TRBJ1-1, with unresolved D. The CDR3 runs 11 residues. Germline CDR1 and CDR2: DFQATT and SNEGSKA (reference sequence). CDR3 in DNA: TGCAGTGCTAGAGATTATCCGAATATGCTCTTT. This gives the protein CSARDYPNMLF.

The CDR3 DNA is TGTGCCAGCAGTTCCTTTCAAACTGGCTACACCTTC. As protein: CASSSFQTGYTF. The chain couples TRBV6-9 to TRBJ1-2; D gene uncertain. Germline loops: CDR1 MNHGY, CDR2 SVAAGI. The CDR3 has 12 residues. The V gene lost 4 bases and the J gene lost 7 bases, with 10 bases spanning the gap.

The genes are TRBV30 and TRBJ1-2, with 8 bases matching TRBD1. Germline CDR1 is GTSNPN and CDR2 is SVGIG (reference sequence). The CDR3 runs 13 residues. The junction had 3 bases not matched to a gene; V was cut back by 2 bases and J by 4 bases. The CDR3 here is CAWSHQGAYGYTF. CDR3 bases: TGTGCCTGGAGTCACCAGGGGGCCTATGGCTACACCTTC.

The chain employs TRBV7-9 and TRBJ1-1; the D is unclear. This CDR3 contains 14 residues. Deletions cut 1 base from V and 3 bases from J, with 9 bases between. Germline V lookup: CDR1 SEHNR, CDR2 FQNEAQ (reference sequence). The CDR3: CASSLDGKDTEAFF. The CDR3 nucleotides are TGTGCCAGCAGCTTAGATGGTAAGGACACTGAAGCTTTCTTT.

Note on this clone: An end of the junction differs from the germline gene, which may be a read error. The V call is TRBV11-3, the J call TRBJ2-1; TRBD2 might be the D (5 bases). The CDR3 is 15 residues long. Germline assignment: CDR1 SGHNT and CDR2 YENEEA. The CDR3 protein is CASSLEGGFLDEQFF. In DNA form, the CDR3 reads TGTGCCAGCAGCCTAGAAGGCGGGTTTCTCGATGAGCAGTTCTTC.

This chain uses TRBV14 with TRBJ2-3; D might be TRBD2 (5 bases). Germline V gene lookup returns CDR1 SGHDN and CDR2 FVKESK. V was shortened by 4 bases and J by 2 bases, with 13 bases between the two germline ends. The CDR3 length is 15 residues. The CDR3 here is CASSPKGLYTDTQYF. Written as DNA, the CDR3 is TGTGCCAGCAGCCCAAAAGGACTTTACACAGATACGCAGTATTTT.

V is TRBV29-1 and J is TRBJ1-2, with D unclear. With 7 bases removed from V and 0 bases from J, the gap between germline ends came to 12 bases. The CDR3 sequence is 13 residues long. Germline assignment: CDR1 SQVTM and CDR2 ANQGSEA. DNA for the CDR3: TGCAGCGCCCGCGGCAACTCTAACTATGGCTACACCTTC. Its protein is CSARGNSNYGYTF.

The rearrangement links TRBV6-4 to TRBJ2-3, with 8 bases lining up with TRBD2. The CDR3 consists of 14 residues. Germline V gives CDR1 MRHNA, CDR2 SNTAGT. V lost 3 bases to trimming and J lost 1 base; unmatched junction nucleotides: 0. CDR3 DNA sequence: TGTGCCAGCAGTGAAGCGGGGGGCACAGATACGCAGTATTTT. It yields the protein CASSEAGGTDTQYF.

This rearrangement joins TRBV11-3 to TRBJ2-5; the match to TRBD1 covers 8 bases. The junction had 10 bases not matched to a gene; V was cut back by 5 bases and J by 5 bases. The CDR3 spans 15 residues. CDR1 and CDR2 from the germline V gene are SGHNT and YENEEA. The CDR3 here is CASSPGQGALETQYF. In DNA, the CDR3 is TGTGCCAGCAGCCCCGGGCAGGGGGCCCTGGAGACCCAGTACTTC.

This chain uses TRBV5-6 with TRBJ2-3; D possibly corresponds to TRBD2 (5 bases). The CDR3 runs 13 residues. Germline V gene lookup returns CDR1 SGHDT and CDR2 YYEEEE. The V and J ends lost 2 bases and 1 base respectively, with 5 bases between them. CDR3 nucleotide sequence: TGTGCCAGCAGCTTTAGCGGCACAGATACGCAGTATTTT. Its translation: CASSFSGTDTQYF.

The CDR3 reads CASSAQTVTGELFF. The CDR3 region has the DNA TGTGCCAGCAGCGCACAGACAGTAACCGGGGAGCTGTTTTTT. J is TRBJ2-2 and V is TRBV9; TRBD1 might be the D (5 bases). The CDR3 is 14 residues long. The germline CDR1 and CDR2 sequences are SGDLS and YYNGEE. The V end lost 3 bases, the J end lost 5 bases, and 11 bases lay between the germline ends.

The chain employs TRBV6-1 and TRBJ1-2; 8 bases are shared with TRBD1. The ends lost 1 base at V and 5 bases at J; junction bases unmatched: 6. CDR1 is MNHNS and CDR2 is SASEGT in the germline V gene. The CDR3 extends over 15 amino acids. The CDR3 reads CASSEEGQAFYGYTF. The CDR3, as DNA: TGTGCCAGCAGTGAAGAGGGACAGGCCTTTTATGGCTACACCTTC.

The CDR3 is CASSYRGVSPLHF. DNA for the CDR3: TGTGCCAGCAGTTACCGGGGGGTCTCACCCCTCCACTTT. The rearrangement joins TRBV6-5 to TRBJ1-6; TRBD1 might be the D (5 bases). The V end lost 2 bases, the J end lost 10 bases, and 9 bases lay between the germline ends. This CDR3 has 13 residues. Per germline, CDR1 MNHEY and CDR2 SVGAGI.

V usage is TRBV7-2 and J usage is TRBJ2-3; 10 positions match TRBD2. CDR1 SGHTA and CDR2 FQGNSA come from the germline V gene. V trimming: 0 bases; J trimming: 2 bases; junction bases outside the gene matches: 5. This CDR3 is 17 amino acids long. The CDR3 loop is CASSLAKRGGITDTQYF. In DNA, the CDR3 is TGTGCCAGCAGCTTAGCGAAGCGGGGGGGTATCACAGATACGCAGTATTTT.

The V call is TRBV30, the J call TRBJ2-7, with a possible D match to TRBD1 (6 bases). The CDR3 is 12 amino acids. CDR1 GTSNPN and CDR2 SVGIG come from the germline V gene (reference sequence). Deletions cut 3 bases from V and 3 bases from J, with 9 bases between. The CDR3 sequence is CAWRTGNYEQYF. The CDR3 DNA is TGTGCCTGGAGAACAGGGAACTACGAGCAGTACTTC.

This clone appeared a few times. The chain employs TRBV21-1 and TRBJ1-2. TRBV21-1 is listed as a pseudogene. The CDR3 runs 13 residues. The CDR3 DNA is TGTGCCAGCAGCAAAGCAGGCCTCTATGGCTACACCTTC. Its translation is CASSKAGLYGYTF.

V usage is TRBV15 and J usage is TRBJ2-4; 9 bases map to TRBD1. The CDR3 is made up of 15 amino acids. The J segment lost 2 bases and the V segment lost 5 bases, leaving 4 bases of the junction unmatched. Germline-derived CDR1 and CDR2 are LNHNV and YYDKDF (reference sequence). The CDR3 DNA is TGTGCCACCAGCCGGGACAGGGCTTCCAAAAACATTCAGTACTTC. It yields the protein CATSRDRASKNIQYF.

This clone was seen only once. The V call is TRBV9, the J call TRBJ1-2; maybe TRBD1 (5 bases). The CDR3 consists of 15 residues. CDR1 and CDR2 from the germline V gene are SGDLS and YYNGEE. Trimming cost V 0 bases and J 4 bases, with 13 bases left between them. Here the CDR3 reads CASSVAVGTAYGYTF. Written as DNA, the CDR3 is TGTGCCAGCAGCGTAGCGGTCGGGACGGCCTATGGCTACACCTTC.

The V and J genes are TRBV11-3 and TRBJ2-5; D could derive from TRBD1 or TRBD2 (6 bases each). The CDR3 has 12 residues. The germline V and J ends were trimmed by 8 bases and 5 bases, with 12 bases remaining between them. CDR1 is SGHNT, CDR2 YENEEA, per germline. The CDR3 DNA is TGTGCCAGCGCCGGGGGCGGGGAGACCCAGTACTTC. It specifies CASAGGGETQYF.

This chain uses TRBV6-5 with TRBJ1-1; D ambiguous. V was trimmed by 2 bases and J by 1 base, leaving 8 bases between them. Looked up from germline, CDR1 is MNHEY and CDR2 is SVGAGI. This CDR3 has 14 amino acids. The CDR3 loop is CASSYNRRNTEAFF. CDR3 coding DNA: TGTGCCAGCAGTTACAACCGTCGGAACACTGAAGCTTTCTTT.

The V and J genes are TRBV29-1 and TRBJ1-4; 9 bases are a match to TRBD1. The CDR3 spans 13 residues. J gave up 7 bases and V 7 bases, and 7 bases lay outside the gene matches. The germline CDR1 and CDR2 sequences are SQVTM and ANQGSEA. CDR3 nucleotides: TGCAGCGCCGGCGGGACAGGGTCTGAAAAACTGTTTTTT. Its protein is CSAGGTGSEKLFF.

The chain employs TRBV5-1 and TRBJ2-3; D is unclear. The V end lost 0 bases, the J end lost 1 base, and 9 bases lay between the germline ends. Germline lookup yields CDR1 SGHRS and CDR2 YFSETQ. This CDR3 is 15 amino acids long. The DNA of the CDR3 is TGCGCCAGCAGCTTGGTTGGCCAGGGCACAGATACGCAGTATTTT. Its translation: CASSLVGQGTDTQYF.

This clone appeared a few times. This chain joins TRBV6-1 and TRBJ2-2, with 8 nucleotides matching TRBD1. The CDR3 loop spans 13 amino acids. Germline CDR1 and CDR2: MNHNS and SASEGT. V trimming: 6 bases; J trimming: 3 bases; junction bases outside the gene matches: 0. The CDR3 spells CASRTGDTGELFF. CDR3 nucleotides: TGTGCCAGCAGGACAGGGGACACCGGGGAGCTGTTTTTT.